This T cell receptor (beta chain) came from a study of blood T cell repertoires in COVID-19. About the research overall: Sites across the United States, Italy and Spain contributed samples from acute and convalescent COVID-19. T cells, B-cell-depleted T cells, or PBMCs provided the cDNA or gDNA that served as material.

V shed 7 bases and J shed 3 bases, with 16 bases lying between them. This CDR3 is 15 amino acids long. The V gene's germline CDR1 is LNHDA and CDR2 SQIVND (reference sequence). Authors' analysis steps: Nucleated cell number was recorded as an estimate derived from reference gene primer amplification. Sequenced by immunoSEQ multiplex PCR; TCRdb stores in-frame clones only, minus some. The V and J calls and clone size were taken over from that table, and D and trimming were inferred from the DNA. The table records roughly 70,000 clones, roughly 87% of them present only once. This clonotype was sampled from a man older than 75 with acute or convalescent COVID-19. The chain links TRBV19 to TRBJ1-5; no reliable D call. Material: peripheral blood. The CDR3 spells CASKPTGNINQPQHF. The CDR3 coding sequence is TGTGCCAGTAAACCGACGGGGAATATCAATCAGCCCCAGCATTTT.